Listed below are T cell receptor beta chains from one sample, sequenced in a study of T cells in Graves' hyperthyroidism and ophthalmopathy. MiXCR, applied by TCRdb to the multiplex PCR reads, yields one record per CDR3 protein. The sample shows approximately 220,000 distinct CDR3 sequences, approximately 20% of them seen only once. The sequencing sample was made of blood. The receptors were gathered from a man aged 35 to 55 with Graves' hyperthyroidism. The CDR3 runs from the conserved cysteine through the conserved F or W. A D gene is named only where the DNA matches it firmly. Not every row has a clone size; where given, it reads once, few, many or a size class.

>NA|14|NA|TRBV6-1|TRBJ2-5
CASRKQASQETQYF
TGTGCCAGCAGAAAACAAGCGAGCCAAGAGACCCAGTACTTC
>NA|15|many|TRBV2|TRBJ2-2
CASKRGGASTGELFF
TGTGCCAGCAAGCGTGGGGGTGCGAGTACCGGGGAGCTGTTTTTT
>TRBD1|15|many|TRBV20-1|TRBJ2-1
CSARPGTGVYNEQFF
TGCAGTGCTCGCCCCGGGACAGGGGTTTACAATGAGCAGTTCTTC
>TRBD1|15|many|TRBV2|TRBJ1-5
CASRPDRGSHQPQHF
TGTGCCAGCAGACCGGACAGGGGGTCGCATCAGCCCCAGCATTTT
>NA|12|many|TRBV7-9|TRBJ2-3
CASSFERDTQYF
TGTGCCAGCAGCTTCGAGAGGGATACGCAGTATTTT
>TRBD1|15|many|TRBV5-1|TRBJ1-4
CASSLAGTGEEKLFF
TGCGCCAGCAGCTTGGCCGGGACAGGCGAGGAAAAACTGTTTTTT
>TRBD2|15|many|TRBV7-3|TRBJ2-5
CASSSIAGGLETQYF
TGTGCCAGCAGCTCCATAGCGGGGGGGCTGGAGACCCAGTACTTC
>TRBD2|12|many|TRBV20-1|TRBJ2-7
CSPSGGASEQYF
TGCAGTCCTAGCGGGGGGGCTTCCGAGCAGTACTTC
>NA|13|many|TRBV6-6|TRBJ2-7
CASSYGTNYEQYF
TGTGCCAGCAGTTACGGGACAAACTACGAGCAGTACTTC
>NA|14|many|TRBV30|TRBJ2-2
CAWTGGRNTGELFF
TGTGCCTGGACCGGGGGCCGGAACACCGGGGAGCTGTTTTTT
>NA|14|many|TRBV5-8|TRBJ2-3
CASSTAGSTDTQYF
TGTGCCAGCAGCACCGCCGGTTCCACAGATACGCAGTATTTT
>TRBD1|16|many|TRBV2|TRBJ1-6
CASIGARGRLGSPLHF
TGTGCCAGCATTGGGGCGAGGGGGCGACTGGGGTCACCCCTCCACTTT
>NA|20|many|TRBV2|TRBJ1-3
CASSEATGVWESRAGNTIYF
TGTGCCAGCAGTGAAGCGACTGGGGTGTGGGAGTCCAGGGCTGGAAACACCATATATTTT
>NA|13|many|TRBV5-5|TRBJ2-3
CASSLTDADTQYF
TGTGCCAGCAGCTTGACGGACGCAGATACGCAGTATTTT
>NA|15|many|TRBV2|TRBJ2-5
CASSLTTGIQETQYF
TGTGCCAGCAGTCTAACGACAGGTATCCAAGAGACCCAGTACTTC
>NA|15|NA|TRBV4-3|TRBJ1-2
CASSQDSKGGYGYTF
TGCGCCAGCAGCCAAGATTCCAAGGGTGGCTATGGCTACACCTTC
>NA|14|NA|TRBV20-1|TRBJ2-4
CSASGGPTPTIQYF
TGCAGTGCTAGCGGGGGCCCCACCCCGACCATTCAGTACTTC
>NA|13|many|TRBV20-1|TRBJ1-2
CSAPLFGARGYTF
TGCAGTGCTCCTTTGTTTGGGGCTCGGGGCTACACCTTC
>NA|14|NA|TRBV6-5|TRBJ2-7
CASSLYRATYEQYF
TGTGCCAGCAGTTTATACAGGGCTACCTACGAGCAGTACTTC
>NA|18|many|TRBV9|TRBJ2-1
CASSVDTSGAEPYNEQFF
TGTGCCAGCAGCGTAGACACGTCAGGGGCCGAGCCTTACAATGAGCAGTTCTTC
>TRBD2|14|many|TRBV2|TRBJ2-5
CASSRGLAGETQYF
TGTGCCAGCAGTAGGGGACTAGCGGGTGAGACCCAGTACTTC
>NA|16|few|TRBV5-1|TRBJ1-5
CASSLTGAEGDQPQHF
TGCGCCAGCAGCCTGACCGGGGCCGAGGGTGATCAGCCCCAGCATTTT
>NA|14|few|TRBV7-9|TRBJ1-2
CASSRQAIAYGYTF
TGTGCCAGCAGCCGACAGGCTATCGCTTATGGCTACACCTTC
>NA|12|many|TRBV7-8|TRBJ2-5
CASRLVGETQYF
TGTGCCAGCCGACTGGTGGGGGAGACCCAGTACTTC
>NA|14|many|TRBV12-3/TRBV12-4|TRBJ1-1
CASSFGTSVTEAFF
TGTGCCAGCAGTTTTGGGACATCTGTAACTGAAGCTTTCTTT
>NA|14|NA|TRBV11-2|TRBJ2-1
CASSSQGFYNEQFF
TGTGCCAGCAGTTCGCAGGGGTTCTACAATGAGCAGTTCTTC
>NA|17|many|TRBV6-6|TRBJ1-1
CASSYLGTGKGDTEAFF
TGTGCCAGCAGTTACCTGGGTACAGGGAAGGGTGACACTGAAGCTTTCTTT
>TRBD1|16|once|TRBV28|TRBJ2-3
CASSIPGQGAGDTQYF
TGTGCCAGCAGTATTCCCGGACAGGGGGCAGGGGATACGCAGTATTTT
>NA|11|many|TRBV7-9|TRBJ1-2
CASSLVVPATF
TGTGCCAGCAGCTTAGTGGTCCCTGCCACCTTC
>NA|14|many|TRBV4-3|TRBJ1-1
CASARTVMNTEAFF
TGCGCCAGCGCCCGGACAGTCATGAACACTGAAGCTTTCTTT
>NA|17|NA|TRBV6-2/TRBV6-3|TRBJ2-2
CASSYRPGWVRTGELFF
TGTGCCAGCTCCTACCGCCCTGGGTGGGTTCGGACCGGGGAGCTGTTTTTT
>TRBD2|17|NA|TRBV6-1|TRBJ2-3
CASSPPPQRGLLDTQYF
TGTGCCAGCAGTCCCCCGCCGCAGCGGGGGCTCCTTGATACGCAGTATTTT
>TRBD1|12|many|TRBV7-9|TRBJ2-3
CASSWDRGAQYF
TGTGCCAGCAGCTGGGACAGGGGGGCGCAGTATTTT